What follows are 22 T cell receptor beta chains derived from one specimen sequenced in a study of chemoradiotherapy in HPV16-positive cancers. Method: immunoSEQ multiplex PCR; TCRdb's copy keeps in-frame clones and lacks some. Of about 7,900 clones in the sample, 75% were seen once. This material was obtained from a patient who underwent chemoradiotherapy. These receptor sequences come from a human donor with HPV-associated anogenital cancer.

This clone was observed a handful of times. The CDR3 spells CASRQAGRINEQFF. CDR3 DNA sequence: TGTGCCAGCCGCCAGGCAGGTCGTATTAATGAGCAGTTCTTC. The chain employs TRBV28 and TRBJ2-1; D gene ambiguous. Germline assignment: CDR1 MDHEN and CDR2 SYDVKM. The germline V and J ends were trimmed by 8 bases and 7 bases, with 18 bases remaining between them. The CDR3 sequence is 14 residues long.

The chain joins TRBV30 to TRBJ1-2; unclear D gene. Germline CDR1 and CDR2: GTSNPN and SVGIG (reference sequence). V lost 3 bases and J 8 bases, leaving 16 bases between the germline ends. CDR3 length: 13 residues. The CDR3 sequence is CAWSFGQLDGYTF. Written as DNA, the CDR3 is TGTGCCTGGAGCTTCGGTCAACTGGACGGCTACACCTTC.

V and J are TRBV10-3 and TRBJ2-7; 8 bases map to TRBD1. Germline-derived CDR1 and CDR2 are ENHRY and SYGVKD. Trimming removed 5 bases from V and 3 bases from J; junction bases left unmatched: 6. The CDR3 is 14 residues long. CDR3 DNA sequence: TGTGCCATCAGTCGGGACAGGCGCTTCTACGAGCAGTACTTC. This encodes CAISRDRRFYEQYF.

The V and J genes are TRBV7-2 and TRBJ1-5; possible D gene TRBD1, 5 bases. The CDR3 is 14 residues long. Germline lookup yields CDR1 SGHTA and CDR2 FQGNSA. Trimming removed 5 bases from V and 3 bases from J, with 11 bases in between. The CDR3 reads CASSPVGTNQPQHF. As DNA, the CDR3 is TGTGCCAGCAGCCCCGTAGGGACCAATCAGCCCCAGCATTTT.

CDR3 nucleotide sequence: TGTGCCAGCAGCATGATCCAGGGGGTAGGCAATGAGCAGTTCTTC. It specifies CASSMIQGVGNEQFF. The V and J genes are TRBV27 and TRBJ2-1; 7 bases match TRBD1. V lost 6 bases, J lost 6 bases, and 11 bases stayed unmatched. CDR1 is MNHEY and CDR2 is SMNVEV in the germline V gene (reference sequence). This CDR3 is 15 amino acids long.

This chain joins TRBV7-9 and TRBJ1-1; weak D call: TRBD1 (5 bases). Germline values: CDR1 SEHNR, CDR2 FQNEAQ (reference sequence). Trimming shortened V by 5 bases and J by 1 base, and 8 bases separated the two germline ends. The CDR3 totals 13 residues. This CDR3 reads CASSAGRNTEAFF. For the CDR3, the DNA is TGTGCCAGCAGCGCGGGACGGAACACTGAAGCTTTCTTT.

The J gene is TRBJ2-2, the V gene TRBV5-1; 8 positions agree with TRBD1. V dropped 4 bases and J dropped 4; count of bases not matched to a gene: 6. This CDR3 spans 15 amino acids. The germline V gene has CDR1 SGHRS and CDR2 YFSETQ. The CDR3 bases are TGCGCCAGCAGCCCCGGGACAGGAGTCACCGGGGAGCTGTTTTTT. The encoded protein is CASSPGTGVTGELFF. Using reference TRBV5-1 and TRBJ2-2 for the parts outside the CDR3, the full variable domain is KAGVTQTPRYLIKTRGQQVTLSCSPISGHRSVSWYQQTPGQGLQFLFEYFSETQRNKGNFPGRFSGRQFSNSRSEMNVSTLELGDSALYLCASSPGTGVTGELFFGEGSRLTVL.

The rearrangement links TRBV4-1 to TRBJ1-4; D unclear. The CDR3 spans 14 residues. The ends were cut back, 0 bases at V and 6 bases at J, with 8 bases in the middle. Germline-derived CDR1 and CDR2 are MGHRA and YSYEKL. CDR3 DNA sequence: TGCGCCAGCAGCCAAGAGTCAGTAGATGAAAAACTGTTTTTT. Translating gives CASSQESVDEKLFF.

The rearrangement joins TRBV6-5 to TRBJ2-7; 9 nucleotides agree with TRBD2. Germline assignment: CDR1 MNHEY and CDR2 SVGAGI. Losses at the gene ends were 7 bases for V and 6 bases for J; bases not matched to a gene: 13. This CDR3 is built from 15 residues. This chain's CDR3 is CASISSLAGGLEQYF. CDR3 DNA: TGTGCCAGCATCAGCTCATTGGCGGGGGGGCTCGAGCAGTACTTC.

This clone was found a few times. The chain carries TRBV28 and TRBJ1-2, with 7 bases aligning to TRBD1. Germline loops: CDR1 MDHEN, CDR2 SYDVKM. Germline trimming cut 6 bases from V and 2 bases from J; bases unmatched to any gene: 9. CDR3 size: 15 residues. CDR3 region: CASRLPQGGNYGYTF. Written as DNA, the CDR3 is TGTGCCAGCAGACTACCCCAGGGGGGCAACTATGGCTACACCTTC.

This chain links TRBV19 with TRBJ1-1, with D perhaps TRBD1 (6 bases). This CDR3 region has 11 residues. Trimming removed 11 bases from V and 3 bases from J, with 10 bases in between. Germline assignment: CDR1 LNHDA and CDR2 SQIVND (reference sequence). CDR3 amino acids: CACQGYTEAFF. For the CDR3, the DNA is TGTGCCTGTCAGGGGTACACTGAAGCTTTCTTT. The full variable domain, rest sourced from reference TRBV19 and TRBJ1-1, is DGGITQSPKYLFRKEGQNVTLSCEQNLNHDAMYWYRQDPGQGLRLIYYSQIVNDFQKGDIAEGYSVSREKKESFPLTVTSAQKNPTAFYLCACQGYTEAFFGQGTRLTVV.

This clone was observed once. One junction end disagrees with the germline gene, perhaps due to a read error. The CDR3 sequence is CASSLGLAGEVETQYF. As DNA, the CDR3 is TGTGCTAGCAGCTTAGGCCTAGCGGGAGAGGTGGAGACCCAGTACTTC. The chain combines TRBV7-7 with TRBJ2-5; 10 bases are a match to TRBD2. The length of the CDR3 is 16 residues. The germline V gene has CDR1 SSHAT and CDR2 FNYEAQ (reference sequence).

This chain links TRBV30 with TRBJ2-3; 10 bases are a match to TRBD2. V trimming: 2 bases; J trimming: 0 bases; junction bases outside the gene matches: 2. Germline values: CDR1 GTSNPN, CDR2 SVGIG (reference sequence). This CDR3 spans 15 amino acids. In DNA, the CDR3 is TGTGCCTGGAGTACACTAGCGGGAAGCACAGATACGCAGTATTTT. Protein sequence: CAWSTLAGSTDTQYF.

The V gene is TRBV2, the J gene TRBJ1-2; weak D call: TRBD1 (5 bases). CDR3 length: 13 residues. Germline CDR1 SNHLY, CDR2 FYNNEI. The V end was cut by 6 bases, the J end by 2 bases, with 10 bases between. The CDR3 nucleotides are TGTGCCAGCAGGGAGACAGAGAACTATGGCTACACCTTC. Its protein product is CASRETENYGYTF.

V is TRBV6-1 and J is TRBJ1-2; 8 bases fit TRBD1. The CDR3 runs to 14 residues. CDR1 MNHNS and CDR2 SASEGT come from the germline V gene. J was trimmed by 6 bases and V by 3 bases; bases with no gene match: 6. CDR3 in DNA: TGTGCCAGCAGTGACACAGGGGGTTGGAATGGCTACACCTTC. It translates to CASSDTGGWNGYTF.

J is TRBJ1-5 and V is TRBV7-9; D gene ambiguous. The V end was cut by 4 bases, the J end by 3 bases, with 4 bases between. Germline CDR1 reads SEHNR; CDR2 reads FQNEAQ (reference sequence). The CDR3 sequence is 12 residues long. The CDR3 region has the DNA TGTGCCAGCAGCTCATACAATCAGCCCCAGCATTTT. This translates into CASSSYNQPQHF.

The chain has TRBV28 and TRBJ1-1; D gene unclear. Trimming took off 5 bases at V and 5 bases at J, with 15 bases between the two ends. This CDR3 has 14 amino acids. The V gene's germline CDR1 is MDHEN and CDR2 SYDVKM. The CDR3 region is CASSPLAGKTEAFF. In DNA form, the CDR3 reads TGTGCCAGCAGTCCTCTTGCGGGGAAAACTGAAGCTTTCTTT.

V usage is TRBV28 and J usage is TRBJ1-1, with D tentatively TRBD1 (5 bases). Germline V gene lookup returns CDR1 MDHEN and CDR2 SYDVKM. The germline V and J ends were trimmed by 0 bases and 3 bases, with 14 bases remaining between them. This CDR3 is built from 16 residues. The CDR3 DNA sequence: TGTGCCAGCAGTTTATGTACCAGGGAAGCGGACACTGAAGCTTTCTTT. Its translation: CASSLCTREADTEAFF. Supplemented by reference TRBV28 and TRBJ1-1, the full variable domain reads DVKVTQSSRYLVKRTGEKVFLECVQDMDHENMFWYRQDPGLGLRLIYFSYDVKMKEKGDIPEGYSVSREKKERFSLILESASTNQTSMYLCASSLCTREADTEAFFGQGTRLTVV.

This chain connects TRBV27 to TRBJ1-1, with 7 bases aligning to TRBD1. The V and J ends lost 4 bases and 2 bases, in that order; junction bases with no gene match: 4. Germline values: CDR1 MNHEY, CDR2 SMNVEV (reference sequence). The CDR3 length is 14 residues. The CDR3 is CASSYNRGNTEAFF. CDR3 nucleotides: TGTGCCAGCAGTTACAACAGGGGAAACACTGAAGCTTTCTTT.

The rearrangement joins TRBV28 to TRBJ2-7, with unresolved D. Trimming removed 4 bases from V and 11 bases from J, with 15 bases in between. The CDR3 has 12 residues. CDR1 and CDR2 from the germline V gene are MDHEN and SYDVKM. CDR3 bases: TGTGCCAGCAGTTACGACCTCCTCTCGAAGTACTTC. It specifies CASSYDLLSKYF.

V usage is TRBV19 and J usage is TRBJ1-5; 8 bases align to TRBD1. This CDR3 comprises 16 residues. CDR1 is LNHDA, CDR2 SQIVND, per germline (reference sequence). The V gene end was trimmed by 4 bases and the J gene end by 7 bases; junction bases not matched to a gene: 12. The CDR3 nucleotides read TGTGCCAGTAGTACAGGGGACAGGCCCTTGATCCAGCCCCAGCATTTT. Amino acids: CASSTGDRPLIQPQHF.

This chain connects TRBV9 to TRBJ2-5; TRBD2 aligns across 9 bases. Germline V gene data show CDR1 as SGDLS and CDR2 as YYNGEE. The CDR3 is 15 amino acids. Unmatched junction bases numbered 7, after V lost 0 bases and J lost 7 bases. DNA of the CDR3: TGTGCCAGCAGCGTAGAGGGGACTAGCTGGGGGACCCAGTACTTC. Its protein is CASSVEGTSWGTQYF.